This T cell receptor (beta chain) comes out of a study of T cells in localized non-small cell lung cancer. Points from the study as a whole: Appearing in adjacent lung were a median approximately 60 of the top 100 tumor clones. Because researchers sequenced only one region of the tumor, heterogeneity is still possible. Maximal T cell clonality occurred in uninvolved adjacent lung, with tumor ranking below it.

Of note for this clone: Its specificity is not known.

Sequencing used immunoSEQ multiplex PCR; TCRdb keeps in-frame clones, though not all of them. The data contain approximately 30,000 clones, 90% to 95% of them singletons. This material consisted of peripheral blood, taken before any cancer treatment. The sequence came from a female donor of 60 years or more with stage I lung adenocarcinoma.

CDR3: CASSQENTGELFF. The CDR3 nucleotides read TGTGCCAGCAGTCAGGAGAACACCGGGGAGCTGTTTTTT. The chain uses TRBV2 and TRBJ2-2; no clear D gene. V lost 5 bases and J lost 1, with 5 bases in between. CDR1 is SNHLY and CDR2 is FYNNEI in the germline V gene. The CDR3 length is 13 residues.